The 31 T cell receptor beta chains listed next were all sequenced from one sample in a study of cytotoxic CD8 clonotypes in ibrutinib-treated CLL. Measured with immunoSEQ multiplex PCR; TCRdb has only the in-frame clones, and not every one. The data show about 200,000 clones, nearly 80% seen once. The specimen was PBMCs, collected after 12 months of ibrutinib treatment. These receptors all stem from a human donor with chronic lymphocytic leukemia.

V gene TRBV6-6 combines with J gene TRBJ2-7; 8 nucleotides match TRBD2. This CDR3 contains 12 residues. Germline trimming cut 8 bases from V and 7 bases from J; bases unmatched to any gene: 7. Germline V gene sequence: CDR1 MNHNY, CDR2 SVGAGI (reference sequence). The CDR3 DNA reads as TGTGCCAGCCGGGGGGGGCCCGAAGAGCAGTACTTC. Translating gives CASRGGPEEQYF.

CDR3 nucleotides: TGTGCCAGTCAACTCAGGGGTACCCAAAATGAGCAGTTCTTC. It is translated as CASQLRGTQNEQFF. V is TRBV2 and J is TRBJ2-1; a possible D gene is TRBD1 (6 bases). The CDR3 is made up of 14 amino acids. V lost 9 bases and J 7 bases, leaving 19 bases between the germline ends. Per the germline V gene, CDR1 is SNHLY and CDR2 is FYNNEI.

This chain uses TRBV27 with TRBJ2-7, with 8 positions matching TRBD2. In germline, CDR1 is MNHEY, CDR2 SMNVEV (reference sequence). Trimming cost V 6 bases and J 2 bases; bases outside gene matches: 3. There are 13 residues in the CDR3. The CDR3 nucleotides are TGTGCCAGCAGGGCGGGAGGCCCCTACGAGCAGTACTTC. Translating gives CASRAGGPYEQYF.

The rearrangement joins TRBV7-8 to TRBJ2-2; no clear D gene. CDR1 and CDR2 (germline): SGHVS, FQNEAQ. Trimming cost V 1 base and J 2 bases, with 11 bases left between them. CDR3 size: 16 residues. DNA for the CDR3: TGTGCCAGCAGCTTAGGACCACCACAAAACACCGGGGAGCTGTTTTTT. Its translation is CASSLGPPQNTGELFF.

The chain couples TRBV27 to TRBJ2-1; perhaps TRBD2 as D (6 bases). V shed 4 bases and J shed 2 bases, with 12 bases lying between them. CDR3 size: 15 residues. Germline CDR1 and CDR2: MNHEY and SMNVEV (reference sequence). The CDR3 coding sequence is TGTGCCAGCAGTTCGGGAGTTGCGGCCTACAATGAGCAGTTCTTC. The encoded protein is CASSSGVAAYNEQFF.

The V and J genes are TRBV15 and TRBJ1-5; 11 bases agree with TRBD1. J gave up 7 bases and V 8 bases, and 10 bases lay outside the gene matches. The germline CDR1 and CDR2 sequences are LNHNV and YYDKDF (reference sequence). The length of the CDR3 is 15 residues. CDR3 DNA: TGTGCCACCGACCAGGACAGGGGGCTAGGGCAGCCCCAGCATTTT. This sequence encodes CATDQDRGLGQPQHF.

As regards this clone: The junction departs from the called germline gene at one end, perhaps through a read error. The V gene is TRBV7-7, the J gene TRBJ2-5; D uncertain. Germline V gene sequence: CDR1 SSHAT, CDR2 FNYEAQ (reference sequence). The CDR3 length is 15 residues. CDR3 amino acids: CASSSTPGNQETQYF. In DNA form, the CDR3 reads TGTGCTAGCAGTTCTACACCCGGTAATCAAGAGACCCAGTACTTC.

This clone showed up just once. J is TRBJ2-7 and V is TRBV2, with TRBD1 matching over 7 bases. This CDR3 comprises 14 residues. V gave up 7 bases and J gave up 5 bases; unmatched junction bases: 11. Germline lookup yields CDR1 SNHLY and CDR2 FYNNEI. CDR3 sequence: CASKTGTEGNEQYF. For the CDR3, the DNA is TGTGCCAGCAAAACCGGGACAGAAGGAAACGAGCAGTACTTC.

This rearrangement joins TRBV9 to TRBJ2-5, with D hard to call. CDR3 length: 14 residues. Germline V lookup: CDR1 SGDLS, CDR2 YYNGEE. The V end was cut by 4 bases, the J end by 7 bases, with 17 bases between. The CDR3 DNA sequence: TGTGCCAGCAGCCCTGATTTCGGTCTGGTGACCCAGTACTTC. It is translated as CASSPDFGLVTQYF.

A single count supports this clone. The chain links TRBV2 to TRBJ2-3; the D call may be TRBD1 or TRBD2 (5 bases each). Germline loops: CDR1 SNHLY, CDR2 FYNNEI. This CDR3 has 15 amino acids. V was pared by 3 bases and J by 2 bases, with 12 bases between. The CDR3 sequence: CASSDPGAHTDTQYF. CDR3 in DNA: TGTGCCAGCAGTGACCCCGGGGCCCACACAGATACGCAGTATTTT.

This sequence joins TRBV10-2 and TRBJ2-5; 8 bases are a match to TRBD2. The germline gives CDR1 WSHSY, CDR2 SAAADI. Germline trimming cut 6 bases from V and 4 bases from J; bases unmatched to any gene: 7. There are 14 residues in the CDR3. The CDR3 loop reads CASRDTGGRETQYF. The DNA for the CDR3 is TGCGCCAGCAGGGATACGGGGGGGCGAGAGACCCAGTACTTC.

V usage is TRBV2 and J usage is TRBJ2-3; no reliable D call. CDR1 SNHLY and CDR2 FYNNEI come from the germline V gene. CDR3 length equals 15 residues. Trimming shortened V by 0 bases and J by 2 bases, and 9 bases separated the two germline ends. The CDR3 region is CASSEALAFTDTQYF. DNA for the CDR3: TGTGCCAGCAGTGAAGCGCTTGCATTCACAGATACGCAGTATTTT.

V usage is TRBV2 and J usage is TRBJ1-2; no clear D gene. The CDR3 is 13 residues long. Trimming took 10 bases from V and 4 from J, leaving 16 bases between them. CDR1 is SNHLY, CDR2 FYNNEI, per germline. For the CDR3, the DNA is TGTGCCAAGCCGGGCTCCGGGAGCTATGGCTACACCTTC. Translation gives CAKPGSGSYGYTF.

The chain uses TRBV28 and TRBJ1-5; D uncertain. V was shortened by 4 bases and J by 3 bases, with 7 bases between the two germline ends. There are 13 residues in the CDR3. Germline V gene lookup returns CDR1 MDHEN and CDR2 SYDVKM. This chain's CDR3 is CASSWEYNQPQHF. In DNA form, the CDR3 reads TGTGCCAGCAGTTGGGAATACAATCAGCCCCAGCATTTT.

V usage is TRBV7-6 and J usage is TRBJ2-2; TRBD2 aligns across 9 bases. This CDR3 spans 16 amino acids. Germline values: CDR1 SGHVS, CDR2 FNYEAQ. J was trimmed by 6 bases and V by 7 bases; bases with no gene match: 12. This chain's CDR3 is CASTKGGSGSSGELFF. The CDR3 DNA reads as TGTGCCAGCACCAAAGGGGGTAGCGGGAGTTCCGGGGAGCTGTTTTTT.

This chain joins TRBV7-2 and TRBJ2-1; 8 bases are shared with TRBD2. V lost 5 bases and J lost 0; bases outside the gene matches: 12. Per the germline V gene, CDR1 is SGHTA and CDR2 is FQGNSA. This CDR3 comprises 18 residues. The chain's CDR3 is CASSPGTRLDDSYNEQFF. The DNA for the CDR3 is TGTGCCAGCAGCCCTGGGACTAGGTTAGACGACTCCTACAATGAGCAGTTCTTC.

The gene calls are TRBV5-1 and TRBJ2-1; 10 nucleotides agree with TRBD2. This CDR3 contains 16 residues. The V segment lost 0 bases and the J segment 10 bases; nucleotides outside the gene matches: 10. The germline V gene has CDR1 SGHRS and CDR2 YFSETQ. As DNA, the CDR3 is TGCGCCAGCAGCTTGGCCCGATCGAGCGGGAGGGAGGAGCAGTTCTTC. It encodes CASSLARSSGREEQFF. The variable domain in full, with the rest retrieved from reference TRBV5-1 and TRBJ2-1, is KAGVTQTPRYLIKTRGQQVTLSCSPISGHRSVSWYQQTPGQGLQFLFEYFSETQRNKGNFPGRFSGRQFSNSRSEMNVSTLELGDSALYLCASSLARSSGREEQFFGPGTRLTVL.

This chain joins TRBV27 and TRBJ2-2, with 9 bases identical to TRBD1. Germline V gene sequence: CDR1 MNHEY, CDR2 SMNVEV (reference sequence). Unmatched junction bases numbered 17, after V lost 7 bases and J lost 2 bases. This CDR3 spans 19 amino acids. The CDR3 region is CASTTGTGQLATNTGELFF. The DNA of the CDR3 is TGTGCCAGCACAACCGGGACAGGGCAACTAGCTACAAACACCGGGGAGCTGTTTTTT.

This clone has just a few counts. The rearrangement links TRBV7-8 to TRBJ1-1, with a possible D match to TRBD1 (6 bases). Germline V gives CDR1 SGHVS, CDR2 FQNEAQ. This CDR3 spans 15 amino acids. Trimming removed 1 base from V and 4 bases from J, with 13 bases in between. This CDR3 reads CASSLDRIGGTEAFF. CDR3 nucleotides: TGTGCCAGCAGCTTAGATAGGATAGGGGGCACTGAAGCTTTCTTT. Full variable domain (outside the CDR3, taken from reference TRBV7-8 and TRBJ1-1): GAGVSQSPRYKVAKRGQDVALRCDPISGHVSLFWYQQALGQGPEFLTYFQNEAQLDKSGLPSDRFFAERPEGSVSTLKIQRTQQEDSAVYLCASSLDRIGGTEAFFGQGTRLTVV.

This clone was found a few times. The rearrangement links TRBV7-9 to TRBJ2-7; no clear D. CDR3 length: 15 amino acids. The V end lost 5 bases, the J end lost 5 bases, and 19 bases lay between the germline ends. CDR1 and CDR2 from the germline V gene are SEHNR and FQNEAQ (reference sequence). The CDR3 sequence: CASSPGAPSVHEQYF. CDR3 nucleotide sequence: TGTGCCAGCAGCCCAGGAGCCCCGAGCGTCCACGAGCAGTACTTC. The whole variable domain, remainder taken from reference TRBV7-9 and TRBJ2-7, is DTGVSQNPRHKITKRGQNVTFRCDPISEHNRLYWYRQTLGQGPEFLTYFQNEAQLEKSRLLSDRFSAERPKGSFSTLEIQRTEQGDSAMYLCASSPGAPSVHEQYFGPGTRLTVT.

The rearrangement uses TRBV5-1 and TRBJ2-1; D not resolved. Germline V lookup: CDR1 SGHRS, CDR2 YFSETQ. The CDR3 runs 15 residues. V was cut by 0 bases and J by 6 bases, with 13 bases left in between. This CDR3 is CASSLVLGLANEQFF. The CDR3 coding sequence is TGCGCCAGCAGCTTGGTTTTAGGGCTGGCCAATGAGCAGTTCTTC.

J is TRBJ1-6 and V is TRBV5-5; 9 bases are shared with TRBD1. The V and J ends lost 2 bases and 6 bases, in that order; junction bases with no gene match: 6. The germline CDR1 and CDR2 sequences are SGHKS and YYEKEE (reference sequence). CDR3 length: 16 amino acids. The CDR3 nucleotides read TGTGCCAGCAGCTTACAGGGGGCGCGATTTAATTCACCCCTCCACTTT. Translation: CASSLQGARFNSPLHF.

This clone was observed a handful of times. J is TRBJ2-7 and V is TRBV11-1, with D unresolved. Looked up from germline, CDR1 is SGHAT and CDR2 is FQDESV (reference sequence). The V end was cut by 5 bases, the J end by 2 bases, with 13 bases between. The CDR3 totals 14 residues. The CDR3 region has the DNA TGTGCCAGCAGCCGCAGACGACCTCCCTACGAGCAGTACTTC. It specifies CASSRRRPPYEQYF.

The V call is TRBV30, the J call TRBJ2-5; D is unclear. Germline V CDR1 and CDR2: GTSNPN, SVGIG (reference sequence). CDR3 length: 12 residues. The ends were cut back, 0 bases at V and 3 bases at J, with 5 bases in the middle. CDR3 amino acids: CAWSVREETQYF. CDR3 in DNA: TGTGCCTGGAGTGTACGGGAAGAGACCCAGTACTTC.

This chain uses TRBV28 with TRBJ2-7; a weak D match, TRBD1 (5 bases). The CDR3 consists of 14 residues. The germline gives CDR1 MDHEN, CDR2 SYDVKM. The ends were cut back, 6 bases at V and 2 bases at J, with 14 bases in the middle. DNA for the CDR3: TGTGCCAGCAGAGGCGCGACAGCACCCTACGAGCAGTACTTC. Translated: CASRGATAPYEQYF. The full variable domain, rest sourced from reference TRBV28 and TRBJ2-7, is DVKVTQSSRYLVKRTGEKVFLECVQDMDHENMFWYRQDPGLGLRLIYFSYDVKMKEKGDIPEGYSVSREKKERFSLILESASTNQTSMYLCASRGATAPYEQYFGPGTRLTVT.

This clone was recorded only once. This chain connects TRBV29-1 to TRBJ2-3; maybe TRBD1 (5 bases). The V gene's germline CDR1 is SQVTM and CDR2 ANQGSEA. CDR3 size: 13 residues. Trimming left V 4 bases short and J 6 bases short, with 14 bases between. In nucleotides, the CDR3 is TGCAGCGTTGGCCGGCAGGGTCGCGATACGCAGTATTTT. Protein product: CSVGRQGRDTQYF.

This rearrangement joins TRBV10-3 to TRBJ1-2; D might be TRBD1 (5 bases). CDR1 and CDR2 from the germline V gene are ENHRY and SYGVKD. The V and J ends lost 4 bases and 6 bases respectively, with 18 bases between them. The CDR3 is made up of 15 amino acids. This CDR3 reads CAISGEGFRGNGYTF. Here the CDR3 DNA reads TGTGCCATCAGTGGGGAGGGGTTCCGGGGAAATGGCTACACCTTC.

The chain recombines TRBV29-1 with TRBJ1-1, with a possible D match to TRBD1 (6 bases). CDR3 length: 10 amino acids. Germline values: CDR1 SQVTM, CDR2 ANQGSEA. V shed 6 bases and J shed 6 bases, with 8 bases lying between them. The CDR3 here is CSVPGAEAFF. The CDR3 coding sequence is TGCAGCGTACCAGGGGCTGAAGCTTTCTTT. The whole variable domain, filled in from reference TRBV29-1 and TRBJ1-1, reads SAVISQKPSRDICQRGTSLTIQCQVDSQVTMMFWYRQQPGQSLTLIATANQGSEATYESGFVIDKFPISRPNLTFSTLTVSNMSPEDSSIYLCSVPGAEAFFGQGTRLTVV.

The chain carries TRBV6-5 and TRBJ1-1; D unclear. This CDR3 spans 16 amino acids. V shed 0 bases and J shed 1 base, with 12 bases lying between them. Germline V lookup: CDR1 MNHEY, CDR2 SVGAGI. This CDR3 is CASSYSGRVGNTEAFF. CDR3 sequence (DNA): TGTGCCAGCAGTTACTCTGGGAGGGTTGGGAACACTGAAGCTTTCTTT.

This clone was recorded at least ten times. The chain has TRBV12-2 and TRBJ2-1; the table calls TRBD1, which could not be checked here. TRBV12-2 is described as a pseudogene. The CDR3 is 17 residues long. CDR3 sequence: CASRFDPQGAWGNEQFF. The CDR3 nucleotides read TGTGCAAGTCGCTTCGACCCCCAGGGGGCTTGGGGGAATGAGCAGTTCTTC.

This clone was found a few times. The J gene is TRBJ2-2, the V gene TRBV6-6; 14 nucleotides match TRBD2. The CDR3 consists of 16 residues. J gave up 3 bases and V 7 bases, and 4 bases lay outside the gene matches. Germline CDR1 MNHNY, CDR2 SVGAGI (reference sequence). CDR3 protein: CASNLGLAGDTGELFF. The CDR3 DNA sequence: TGTGCCAGCAACCTGGGACTAGCGGGAGACACCGGGGAGCTGTTTTTT.